The following is a TCR beta chain sequence with its context. Its specificity is not known. The sample is drawn from a study of cytomegalovirus exposure and HLA in healthy donors. The study's findings and limits: V- and J-gene trimming in TCR beta was tied to a missense DCLRE1C variant by an analysis performed later. A later analysis reportedly found fewer N-insertions in an Asian-associated ancestry cluster than the roughly 670-donor mean.

60 Vbeta and 13 Jbeta primers were used in PCR. TCRdb's copy holds only in-frame clones and misses some; the assay was immunoSEQ multiplex PCR. The repertoire holds approximately 100,000 clones, with 65% to 80% as singletons. These donors, healthy bone marrow donors, were studied. The sequencing sample was made of PBMCs. The sequence derives from a man between 60 and 70 years old in good health and CMV-seropositive.

CDR3 amino acids: CASSSRNRDGGTEAFF. The CDR3 nucleotides are TGTGCCAGCAGCAGCCGGAACAGGGACGGTGGGACTGAAGCTTTCTTT. The rearrangement joins TRBV9 to TRBJ1-1; possible D gene TRBD1, 6 bases. The V and J ends lost 4 bases and 5 bases respectively, with 21 bases between them. This CDR3 has 16 residues. Looked up from germline, CDR1 is SGDLS and CDR2 is YYNGEE. Based on the CDR3 plus reference TRBV9 and TRBJ1-1, the full variable domain is DSGVTQTPKHLITATGQRVTLRCSPRSGDLSVYWYQQSLDQGLQFLIQYYNGEERAKGNILERFSAQQFPDLHSELNLSSLELGDSALYFCASSSRNRDGGTEAFFGQGTRLTVV.